Sequencing of this T cell receptor beta chain was carried out in a study of T cells in Graves' hyperthyroidism and ophthalmopathy. The source material, RNA transcripts, was used to amplify TCR beta CDR3 regions. During a first-round RT-PCR of the TCR CDR3, the HTBI primer set was used. From the multiplex PCR reads, TCRdb called clonotypes with MiXCR, one entry per CDR3 protein. The repertoire includes some 620,000 distinct CDR3 sequences, 15% to 20% of them detected once, and approximately 3.9% sits in the top ten. Details on this clonotype: A much bigger clone sits one base away, suggesting this may be a read error.

Reasons for excluding patients were uncontrolled infection, other autoimmune disease, pregnancy or lactation. Cells are PBMCs isolated from about 10 ml of fresh blood. With 6 bases removed from V and 4 bases from J, the gap between germline ends came to 16 bases. The CDR3 is 14 amino acids. Germline values: CDR1 GTSNPN, CDR2 SVGIG (reference sequence). The origin of this receptor is a woman aged 25 to 39 with Graves' hyperthyroidism. Sequences were obtained from blood. V and J are TRBV30 and TRBJ2-1, with D maybe TRBD2 (6 bases). DNA for the CDR3: TGTGCCTGTCCCCGCGGGGCAGGTTACAATGAGCAGTTCTTC. Translated, it gives CACPRGAGYNEQFF.